This entry lists 28 T cell receptor beta chains sequenced from one sample in a study of blood T cell repertoires in COVID-19. Sequencing used immunoSEQ multiplex PCR; TCRdb keeps in-frame clones, though not all of them. This table has approximately 200,000 clones, more than 75% appearing once. Sequencing input: peripheral blood. The origin of the receptors is a person aged 65 to 85 with COVID-19, enrolled during active disease.

This chain uses TRBV19 with TRBJ2-3, with D tentatively TRBD2 (6 bases). V gave up 3 bases and J gave up 4 bases, with 14 bases separating them. The CDR3 covers 15 residues. Per germline, CDR1 LNHDA and CDR2 SQIVND (reference sequence). In DNA form, the CDR3 reads TGTGCCAGTAGTATTCTCCCTAGCGCGTCAGATACGCAGTATTTT. The encoded protein is CASSILPSASDTQYF.

This chain links TRBV11-1 with TRBJ2-7, with 8 bases matching TRBD1. J gave up 3 bases and V 6 bases, and 4 bases lay outside the gene matches. The CDR3 extends over 13 amino acids. Germline-derived CDR1 and CDR2 are SGHAT and FQDESV (reference sequence). The DNA of the CDR3 is TGTGCCAGCAGGTCCACAGGGGGCTACGAGCAGTACTTC. This codes for CASRSTGGYEQYF.

The rearrangement joins TRBV19 to TRBJ1-1; 8 nucleotides line up with TRBD1. J gave up 7 bases and V 7 bases, and 20 bases lay outside the gene matches. The CDR3 consists of 17 residues. Germline V gives CDR1 LNHDA, CDR2 SQIVND (reference sequence). The CDR3 loop is CASTRFNGWGTGFEAFF. The CDR3 DNA reads TGTGCCAGTACACGGTTCAATGGTTGGGGGACAGGCTTTGAAGCTTTCTTT.

This chain connects TRBV15 to TRBJ2-3, with a possible D match to TRBD1 (7 bases). The CDR3 extends over 16 amino acids. The germline V gene encodes CDR1 LNHNV and CDR2 YYDKDF (reference sequence). Trimming took 0 bases from V and 6 from J, leaving 16 bases between them. As DNA, the CDR3 is TGTGCCACCAGCAGAGATCTTGAGGAGGGGGCGGATACGCAGTATTTT. Translated: CATSRDLEEGADTQYF.

This clone has a handful of counts. This chain links TRBV15 with TRBJ2-5, with D tentatively TRBD1 (6 bases). This CDR3 is 16 amino acids long. Trimming left V 3 bases short and J 5 bases short, with 19 bases between. CDR1 and CDR2 from the germline V gene are LNHNV and YYDKDF (reference sequence). Here the CDR3 reads CATSSYRVGQKETQYF. The CDR3 nucleotides read TGTGCCACCAGCAGCTACAGGGTCGGCCAGAAGGAGACCCAGTACTTC.

The chain recombines TRBV7-8 with TRBJ2-1; D unclear. Germline V gives CDR1 SGHVS, CDR2 FQNEAQ. Trimming left V 1 base short and J 1 base short, with 5 bases between. This CDR3 is 14 amino acids long. Here the CDR3 reads CASSLGSSYNEQFF. The CDR3 coding sequence is TGTGCCAGCAGCTTAGGGAGTTCCTACAATGAGCAGTTCTTC.

The chain employs TRBV6-2 or TRBV6-3 and TRBJ1-5; D is undetermined. Germline CDR1 MNHEY, CDR2 SVGEGT. CDR3 length equals 13 residues. Trimming took off 5 bases at V and 2 bases at J, with 7 bases between the two ends. CDR3 residues: CASSPRRNQPQHF. The CDR3 nucleotides are TGTGCCAGCAGTCCCCGTCGCAATCAGCCCCAGCATTTT.

The count of this clone is one. The V and J genes are TRBV6-5 and TRBJ2-7; perhaps TRBD1 as D (5 bases). CDR3 length: 15 residues. The V and J ends lost 5 bases and 1 base respectively, with 15 bases between them. Germline-derived CDR1 and CDR2 are MNHEY and SVGAGI. CDR3 amino acids: CASSTGRVGSYEQYF. The DNA for the CDR3 is TGTGCCAGCAGTACCGGCAGGGTAGGGTCCTACGAGCAGTACTTC.

This clone appeared a few times. The chain couples TRBV9 to TRBJ1-2; no clear D gene. V lost 3 bases and J lost 8, with 26 bases in between. CDR1 is SGDLS, CDR2 YYNGEE, per germline. CDR3 length: 17 residues. CDR3 sequence reads: CASSASPSPLNSYGYTF. CDR3 DNA sequence: TGTGCCAGCAGCGCATCCCCGAGCCCCTTGAACTCCTACGGCTACACCTTC.

This clone was observed a handful of times. The V and J genes are TRBV30 and TRBJ1-5; 10 bases align to TRBD1. The V segment lost 0 bases and the J segment 7 bases; nucleotides outside the gene matches: 12. The CDR3 is 17 amino acids. Looked up from germline, CDR1 is GTSNPN and CDR2 is SVGIG (reference sequence). This CDR3 is CAWSVGEAGTGAQPQHF. In nucleotides, the CDR3 is TGTGCCTGGAGTGTAGGGGAAGCCGGGACAGGGGCACAGCCCCAGCATTTT.

This sequence joins TRBV27 and TRBJ2-3; D is unresolved. CDR3 length: 12 residues. Trimming removed 8 bases from V and 6 bases from J, with 12 bases in between. CDR1 is MNHEY and CDR2 is SMNVEV in the germline V gene (reference sequence). Here the CDR3 DNA reads TGTGCCAGCGGTGGAGCTCGTGATACGCAGTATTTT. Translated: CASGGARDTQYF.

The chain carries TRBV7-2 and TRBJ2-5; possibly TRBD1 for D (6 bases). The ends were cut back, 4 bases at V and 3 bases at J, with 9 bases in the middle. This CDR3 region has 13 residues. Germline V gene lookup returns CDR1 SGHTA and CDR2 FQGNSA. The DNA for the CDR3 is TGTGCCAGCAGCTCCCGGACAGAAGAGACCCAGTACTTC. Its protein is CASSSRTEETQYF. Based on the CDR3 plus reference TRBV7-2 and TRBJ2-5, the full variable domain is GAGVSQSPSNKVTEKGKDVELRCDPISGHTALYWYRQSLGQGLEFLIYFQGNSAPDKSGLPSDRFSAERTGGSVSTLTIQRTQQEDSAVYLCASSSRTEETQYFGPGTRLLVL.

The chain links TRBV24-1 to TRBJ2-2; D perhaps matches TRBD2 (6 bases). Per germline, CDR1 KGHDR and CDR2 SFDVKD. V was shortened by 5 bases and J by 0 bases, with 6 bases between the two germline ends. The CDR3 covers 14 residues. The CDR3 DNA sequence: TGTGCCACCAGTGCGGGGGCGAACACCGGGGAGCTGTTTTTT. This gives the protein CATSAGANTGELFF.

This sequence joins TRBV5-4 and TRBJ2-7; TRBD2 is a possible D gene (6 bases). The germline CDR1 and CDR2 sequences are SGHNT and YYREEE (reference sequence). V was clipped by 0 bases and J by 7 bases, with 14 bases between them. The CDR3 spans 14 residues. The CDR3 DNA reads TGTGCCAGCAGCTTGGGCCGGGGGTATAAGGAGCAGTACTTC. Amino acid sequence: CASSLGRGYKEQYF.

The V call is TRBV4-1, the J call TRBJ2-1, with TRBD2 as a possible D gene (6 bases). V was shortened by 3 bases and J by 7 bases, with 7 bases between the two germline ends. Germline-derived CDR1 and CDR2 are MGHRA and YSYEKL. This CDR3 is 12 amino acids long. DNA of the CDR3: TGCGCCAGCAGCCACGGGGGTAATGAGCAGTTCTTC. Translated, it gives CASSHGGNEQFF.

This clone occurred a few times. The CDR3 region has the DNA TGTGCCAGCAGCCATCGACTAGCGGGTGATACCGGGGAGCTGTTTTTT. It is translated as CASSHRLAGDTGELFF. The genes are TRBV14 and TRBJ2-2; 10 bases match TRBD2. Germline trimming cut 3 bases from V and 5 bases from J; bases unmatched to any gene: 6. This CDR3 contains 16 residues. The germline CDR1 and CDR2 sequences are SGHDN and FVKESK.

This chain uses TRBV27 with TRBJ2-7; D not resolved. Germline CDR1 is MNHEY and CDR2 is SMNVEV (reference sequence). The CDR3 is made up of 16 amino acids. Trimming cost V 0 bases and J 4 bases, with 16 bases left between them. CDR3 residues: CASSLSHRAPPYEQYF. CDR3 bases: TGTGCCAGCAGTTTATCCCACAGAGCACCACCTTACGAGCAGTACTTC.

This clone was observed a few times. The J gene is TRBJ1-1, the V gene TRBV7-3; possibly TRBD1 for D (5 bases). V was pared by 2 bases and J by 5 bases, with 9 bases between. The germline V gene has CDR1 SGHTA and CDR2 FQGTGA. The CDR3 runs to 13 residues. The CDR3 DNA follows: TGTGCCAGCAGCTTACACTCAGGGACTGAAGCTTTCTTT. Protein product: CASSLHSGTEAFF.

This clone was counted a few times. The chain joins TRBV11-3 to TRBJ2-1, with 8 positions matching TRBD2. CDR1 and CDR2 (germline): SGHNT, YENEEA. The CDR3 contains 15 residues. The V gene end was trimmed by 5 bases and the J gene end by 5 bases; junction bases not matched to a gene: 8. CDR3 in DNA: TGTGCCAGCAGCAAGGGGCGGGGGGCCAACAATGAGCAGTTCTTC. It translates to CASSKGRGANNEQFF. Based on the CDR3 plus reference TRBV11-3 and TRBJ2-1, the full variable domain is EAGVVQSPRYKIIEKKQPVAFWCNPISGHNTLYWYLQNLGQGPELLIRYENEEAVDDSQLPKDRFSAERLKGVDSTLKIQPAELGDSAVYLCASSKGRGANNEQFFGPGTRLTVL.

The chain links TRBV7-3 to TRBJ2-1; no reliable D call. V was trimmed by 5 bases and J by 5 bases, leaving 10 bases between them. There are 13 residues in the CDR3. Germline CDR1 reads SGHTA; CDR2 reads FQGTGA. The CDR3 nucleotides are TGTGCCAGCAGCCGTGAGCCTAACAATGAGCAGTTCTTC. It encodes CASSREPNNEQFF.

The V gene is TRBV7-9, the J gene TRBJ2-7, with TRBD1 identical over 10 bases. Germline V gene sequence: CDR1 SEHNR, CDR2 FQNEAQ (reference sequence). The CDR3 covers 15 residues. The trim removed 4 bases at V and 4 bases at J, leaving 7 bases unmatched. CDR3 protein: CASSSPDRGRYEQYF. CDR3 in DNA: TGTGCCAGCAGCTCTCCCGACAGGGGGCGGTACGAGCAGTACTTC.

This clone was seen more than once but under ten times. The chain combines TRBV6-1 with TRBJ1-1; D is perhaps TRBD1 (6 bases). Trimming removed 2 bases at V and 1 base at J, with 8 bases between. CDR3 size: 14 residues. Germline V CDR1 and CDR2: MNHNS, SASEGT. The DNA for the CDR3 is TGTGCCAGCAGTGAATACAGGGAGAACACTGAAGCTTTCTTT. It is translated as CASSEYRENTEAFF.

V usage is TRBV5-5 and J usage is TRBJ2-7, with a tentative D call TRBD1 (6 bases). The germline V gene encodes CDR1 SGHKS and CDR2 YYEKEE (reference sequence). The V end lost 0 bases, the J end lost 6 bases, and 10 bases lay between the germline ends. This CDR3 is 13 amino acids long. CDR3 sequence: CASSLDRVLEQYF. The CDR3 DNA follows: TGTGCCAGCAGCTTGGACAGGGTGCTCGAGCAGTACTTC.

This clone was found a few times. The genes are TRBV12-3 or TRBV12-4 and TRBJ1-6; D gene uncertain. The V end lost 3 bases, the J end lost 8 bases, and 5 bases lay between the germline ends. The CDR3 contains 12 residues. For the CDR3, the DNA is TGTGCCAGCAGTTTTACTGATTCACCCCTCCACTTT. Protein product: CASSFTDSPLHF.

The gene calls are TRBV2 and TRBJ1-1; TRBD1 matches 7 bases. V gave up 2 bases and J gave up 8 bases; unmatched junction bases: 2. This CDR3 has 12 amino acids. Germline V lookup: CDR1 SNHLY, CDR2 FYNNEI. CDR3 amino acids: CASSERQGEAFF. DNA for the CDR3: TGTGCCAGCAGTGAACGACAGGGAGAAGCTTTCTTT.

The J gene is TRBJ1-1, the V gene TRBV5-1; tentatively, D is TRBD1 (5 bases). Trimming took off 6 bases at V and 2 bases at J, with 14 bases between the two ends. The CDR3 is 14 amino acids. From germline, CDR1 is SGHRS and CDR2 YFSETQ. CDR3 amino acids: CASMGGTINTEAFF. Here the CDR3 DNA reads TGCGCCAGCATGGGGGGGACGATTAACACTGAAGCTTTCTTT.

The chain carries TRBV7-3 and TRBJ2-3; the match to TRBD2 covers 8 bases. CDR1 SGHTA and CDR2 FQGTGA come from the germline V gene. Trimming at V came to 3 bases and at J to 1 base, leaving 3 bases not matched to a gene. This CDR3 comprises 15 residues. The CDR3 here is CASSFQAGGTDTQYF. DNA of the CDR3: TGTGCCAGCAGCTTCCAAGCGGGAGGCACAGATACGCAGTATTTT.

V and J are TRBV5-4 and TRBJ2-3; D is possibly TRBD2 (6 bases). The V end was cut by 3 bases, the J end by 0 bases, with 17 bases between. Germline V gene data show CDR1 as SGHNT and CDR2 as YYREEE (reference sequence). CDR3 length: 17 residues. CDR3: CASSSRLVRRSTDTQYF. The CDR3, as DNA: TGTGCCAGCAGCTCGAGACTAGTCCGACGAAGCACAGATACGCAGTATTTT. The full variable domain, rest sourced from reference TRBV5-4 and TRBJ2-3, is ETGVTQSPTHLIKTRGQQVTLRCSSQSGHNTVSWYQQALGQGPQFIFQYYREEENGRGNFPPRFSGLQFPNYSSELNVNALELDDSALYLCASSSRLVRRSTDTQYFGPGTRLTVL.